A selection of T cell receptor beta chains follows, all from one sample in a study of vaccination effects on CD4 cells after COVID-19. Assay: immunoSEQ multiplex PCR; the TCRdb copy retains only in-frame clones and omits some. The data show around 79,000 clones, roughly 79% seen once. These receptors are not linked to any known antigen. Specimen: CD4+ T cells from PBMCs cultured with SARS-CoV-2 spike peptides, collected before COVID-19 vaccination. These receptors originate from a human donor who received a COVID-19 vaccine. The CDR3 runs from the conserved cysteine through the conserved F or W. Fields, in order: D gene, clone size, J gene, V gene, CDR3 protein, CDR3 DNA. D genes are given only for firm matches. Only some rows state a clone size, as once, few, many or a class for expanded clones.

NA NA TRBJ1-6 TRBV6-5 CASSYSFSIGGSPLHF TGTGCCAGCAGTTACTCCTTTAGTATAGGGGGATCACCCCTCCACTTT
TRBD2 NA TRBJ2-3 TRBV7-6 CASSLGLAESTDTQYF TGTGCCAGCAGCTTAGGTCTAGCGGAAAGCACAGATACGCAGTATTTT
TRBD2 NA TRBJ2-1 TRBV10-3 CAISQTTSGDNEQFF TGTGCCATCAGTCAAACGACTAGCGGGGACAATGAGCAGTTCTTC
NA NA TRBJ2-5 TRBV5-1 CASSPRVQETQYF TGCGCCAGCAGCCCCCGGGTCCAAGAGACCCAGTACTTC
TRBD1 once TRBJ1-6 TRBV28 CASSLNRGNSPLHF TGTGCCAGCAGTTTAAACAGGGGAAATTCACCCCTCCACTTT
NA NA TRBJ2-2 TRBV29-1 CSVMGGINTGELFF TGCAGTGTCATGGGAGGCATAAACACCGGGGAGCTGTTTTTT
NA NA TRBJ2-3 TRBV19 CASKGGGAHTQYF TGTGCCAGTAAGGGAGGGGGGGCCCATACGCAGTATTTT
NA NA TRBJ1-1 TRBV21-1 CASSKVGQYRVGVNTEAFF TGTGCCAGCAGCAAAGTTGGCCAATACAGGGTCGGGGTGAACACTGAAGCTTTCTTT
TRBD1 NA TRBJ1-2 TRBV7-3 CASSLMGTGANYGYTF TGTGCCAGCAGCTTAATGGGGACAGGGGCCAACTATGGCTACACCTTC
NA NA TRBJ1-2 TRBV10-3 CAIREFGGNPNGYTF TGTGCCATCAGGGAGTTTGGGGGTAATCCTAATGGCTACACCTTC
TRBD2 once TRBJ2-1 TRBV6-5 CASRRLAGGNEQFF TGTGCCAGCAGGAGACTAGCGGGGGGCAATGAGCAGTTCTTC
NA NA TRBJ1-1 TRBV14 CASSQAFGRTSEAFF TGTGCCAGCAGCCAGGCATTCGGACGGACCAGTGAAGCTTTCTTT
NA NA TRBJ2-1 TRBV3-1/TRBV3-2 CASSVGTLYNEQFF TGTGCCAGCAGCGTCGGGACTCTATACAATGAGCAGTTCTTC
TRBD2 NA TRBJ2-3 TRBV2 CASSDLGLAGGQSTDTQYF TGTGCCAGCAGTGATTTGGGACTAGCGGGGGGGCAGAGCACAGATACGCAGTATTTT
NA NA TRBJ2-2 TRBV4-1 CASSQEKPRELFF TGCGCCAGCAGCCAAGAGAAGCCCCGGGAGCTGTTTTTT
NA NA TRBJ2-1 TRBV7-9 CASSPRQEGNEQFF TGTGCCAGCAGCCCACGACAGGAGGGGAATGAGCAGTTCTTC
NA NA TRBJ2-1 TRBV18 CASSPHHSYNEQFF TGTGCCAGCTCACCACATCACTCCTACAATGAGCAGTTCTTC
TRBD1 NA TRBJ1-1 TRBV5-1 CASSPRDRGNTEAFF TGCGCCAGCAGCCCCCGGGACAGGGGGAACACTGAAGCTTTCTTT
TRBD1 NA TRBJ2-3 TRBV19 CASSLGTGLGTDTQYF TGTGCCAGTAGTCTCGGGACAGGACTTGGCACAGATACGCAGTATTTT
NA NA TRBJ2-5 TRBV24-1 CATSAGRRYLQETQYF TGTGCCACCAGTGCAGGGCGAAGATACCTCCAAGAGACCCAGTACTTC
NA NA TRBJ1-1 TRBV6-1 CASSESRITEAFF TGTGCCAGCAGTGAAAGCAGGATCACTGAAGCTTTCTTT
NA once TRBJ2-3 TRBV9 CASSVLTTTDTQYF TGTGCCAGCAGCGTGCTGACCACCACAGATACGCAGTATTTT
NA NA TRBJ2-3 TRBV10-3 CAIRNPMSTDTQYF TGTGCCATCAGGAACCCAATGAGCACAGATACGCAGTATTTT
NA NA TRBJ2-5 TRBV29-1 CSVPVQTEGPETQYF TGCAGCGTTCCCGTGCAGACAGAGGGGCCGGAGACCCAGTACTTC
NA NA TRBJ2-3 TRBV2 CASIRAVSTDTQYF TGTGCCAGCATCCGTGCAGTCTCCACAGATACGCAGTATTTT
TRBD2 NA TRBJ2-1 TRBV19 CASSIRSGGDNEQFF TGTGCCAGTAGTATACGATCGGGGGGGGACAATGAGCAGTTCTTC